This T cell receptor beta chain was identified in a study of T-cell reconstitution after alpha-beta-depleted transplantation in children. Preparation of the TCRbeta library was carried out with unique molecular identifiers. TCRdb processed the PCR reads anew with MiXCR; each CDR3 protein has one entry. Of about 400,000 distinct CDR3 sequences listed, roughly 22% are singletons. In this sample, this clonotype turned up many times. Trimming at V came to 4 bases and at J to 9 bases, leaving 2 bases not matched to a gene. Germline lookup yields CDR1 LGHNA and CDR2 YNFKEQ. This CDR3 spans 11 amino acids. The chain joins TRBV4-2 to TRBJ2-5; 7 bases fit TRBD2. This specimen consisted of PBMCs from the stem cell graft donor, obtained from the stem cell graft. The sequence derives from a human donor who donated a stem cell graft to a child with acute myeloid leukemia. The CDR3 spells CASSREGPQYF. The CDR3 coding sequence is TGTGCCAGCAGCCGGGAGGGGCCCCAGTACTTC.